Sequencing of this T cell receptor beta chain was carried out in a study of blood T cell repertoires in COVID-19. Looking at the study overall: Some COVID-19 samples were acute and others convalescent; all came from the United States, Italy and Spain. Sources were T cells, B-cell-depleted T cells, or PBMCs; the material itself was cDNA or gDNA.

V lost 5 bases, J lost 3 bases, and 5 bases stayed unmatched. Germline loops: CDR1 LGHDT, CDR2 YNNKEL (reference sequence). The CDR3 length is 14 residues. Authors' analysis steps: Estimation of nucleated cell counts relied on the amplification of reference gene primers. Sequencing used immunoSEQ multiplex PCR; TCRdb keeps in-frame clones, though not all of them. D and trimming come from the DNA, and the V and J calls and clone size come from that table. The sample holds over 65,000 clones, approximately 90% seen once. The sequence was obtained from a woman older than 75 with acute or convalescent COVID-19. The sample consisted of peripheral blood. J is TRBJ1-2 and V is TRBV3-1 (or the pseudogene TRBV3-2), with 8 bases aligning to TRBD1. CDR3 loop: CASSWGQDYYGYTF. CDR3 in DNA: TGTGCCAGCAGCTGGGGACAGGACTACTATGGCTACACCTTC.